This section outlines one T cell receptor beta chain sequence together with its context. Its target is not known. CDR1 SGHTA and CDR2 FQGTGA come from the germline V gene. The V end was cut by 3 bases, the J end by 0 bases, with 9 bases between. This CDR3 is built from 16 residues. TCRdb keeps only in-frame clones here, not all; method: immunoSEQ multiplex PCR. This sample yields about 11,000 clones, of which under 80% are seen a single time; roughly 17% belongs to the top ten. This sample is part of a study of CD4 T cells in relation to SARS-CoV-2 and coronaviruses. Unexposed donor CD4+ T cells date from about 2010-2019, before the COVID-19 pandemic. CD4+ T cells were isolated from the cells after roughly 11 days of culture.

V is TRBV7-3 and J is TRBJ2-6; D call uncertain. The source is a human donor in good health. Input material: CD4+ T cells from PBMCs, cultured in vitro. The CDR3 protein is CASSFQVASGANVLTF. DNA of the CDR3: TGTGCCAGCAGCTTCCAGGTCGCCTCTGGGGCCAACGTCCTGACTTTC.